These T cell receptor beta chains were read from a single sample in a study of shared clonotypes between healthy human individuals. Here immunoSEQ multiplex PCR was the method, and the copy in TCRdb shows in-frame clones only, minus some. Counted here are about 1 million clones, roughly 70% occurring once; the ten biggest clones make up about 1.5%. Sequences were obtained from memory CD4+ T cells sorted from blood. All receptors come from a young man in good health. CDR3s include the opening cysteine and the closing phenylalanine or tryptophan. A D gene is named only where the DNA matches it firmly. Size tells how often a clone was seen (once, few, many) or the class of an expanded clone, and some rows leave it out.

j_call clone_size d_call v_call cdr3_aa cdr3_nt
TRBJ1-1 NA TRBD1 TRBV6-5 CASKGQGIGAEAFF TGTGCCAGCAAGGGACAGGGGATTGGCGCTGAAGCTTTCTTT
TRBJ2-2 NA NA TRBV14 CASSPMGHSHTGELFF TGTGCCAGCAGCCCTATGGGGCACTCTCACACCGGGGAGCTGTTTTTT
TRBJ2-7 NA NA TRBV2 CASIKEASSYEQYF TGTGCCAGCATCAAGGAGGCGAGCTCCTACGAGCAGTACTTC
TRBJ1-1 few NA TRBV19 CASSIRRATPGVNTEAFF TGTGCCAGTAGTATACGAAGGGCAACGCCCGGGGTGAACACTGAAGCTTTCTTT
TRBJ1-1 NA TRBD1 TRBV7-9 CASSPQGSNTEAFF TGTGCCAGCAGCCCACAGGGGTCGAACACTGAAGCTTTCTTT
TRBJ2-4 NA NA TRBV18 CASSSTGLRNIQYF TGTGCCAGCTCATCAACAGGGTTGCGAAACATTCAGTACTTC
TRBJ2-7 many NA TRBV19 CASIPHGGPSSYEQYF TGTGCCAGTATCCCCCACGGGGGTCCTAGCTCCTACGAGCAGTACTTC
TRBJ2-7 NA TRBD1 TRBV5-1 CASSLTGQQLYEQYF TGCGCCAGCAGCTTGACGGGACAGCAACTCTACGAGCAGTACTTC
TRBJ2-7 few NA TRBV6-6 CASSYSGGGKSYEQYF TGTGCCAGCAGTTACTCTGGTGGGGGGAAATCCTACGAGCAGTACTTC
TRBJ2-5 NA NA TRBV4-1 CASSPWGGKETQYF TGCGCCAGCAGCCCCTGGGGGGGCAAAGAGACCCAGTACTTC
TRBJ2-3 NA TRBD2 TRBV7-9 CASSLGLAGAGDTQYF TGTGCCAGCAGCTTGGGCCTAGCGGGAGCTGGGGATACGCAGTATTTT
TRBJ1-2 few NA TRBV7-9 CASSPGGGGYTF TGTGCCAGCAGCCCGGGTGGTGGTGGCTACACCTTC
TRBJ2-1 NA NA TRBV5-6 CASSLPADNEQFF TGTGCCAGCAGCTTGCCGGCCGACAATGAGCAGTTCTTC
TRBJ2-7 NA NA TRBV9 CASSVAPQGYEQYF TGTGCCAGCAGCGTAGCGCCCCAGGGTTACGAGCAGTACTTC
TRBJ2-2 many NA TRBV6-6 CASSPVGANTGELFF TGTGCCAGCAGTCCCGTGGGGGCAAACACCGGGGAGCTGTTTTTT
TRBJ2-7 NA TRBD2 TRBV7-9 CASSLITLADRLSYEQYF TGTGCCAGCAGCTTAATCACGCTAGCGGATCGCCTTAGCTACGAGCAGTACTTC
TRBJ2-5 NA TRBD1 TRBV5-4 CASSPPTGGQETQYF TGTGCCAGCAGCCCCCCTACAGGGGGCCAAGAGACCCAGTACTTC
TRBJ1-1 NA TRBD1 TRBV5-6 CASSPDRGLRGTEAFF TGTGCCAGCAGCCCGGACAGGGGACTACGGGGCACTGAAGCTTTCTTT
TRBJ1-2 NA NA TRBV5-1 CASSRGTEYGYTF TGCGCCAGCAGCCGAGGGACCGAGTATGGCTACACCTTC
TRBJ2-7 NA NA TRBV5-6 CASSYPESSYEQYF TGTGCCAGCAGTTATCCAGAATCCTCCTACGAGCAGTACTTC
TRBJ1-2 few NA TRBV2 CASRRDNYGYTF TGTGCCAGCAGACGGGACAACTATGGCTACACCTTC
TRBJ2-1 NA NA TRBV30 CAWRKGDWNNEQFF TGTGCCTGGAGAAAGGGGGACTGGAACAATGAGCAGTTCTTC
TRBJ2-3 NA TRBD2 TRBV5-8 CASSFGLAGGHDTQYF TGTGCCAGCAGCTTCGGACTAGCGGGGGGGCATGATACGCAGTATTTT
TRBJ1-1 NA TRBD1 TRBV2 CASSVGTADTEAFF TGTGCCAGCAGTGTTGGGACAGCCGACACTGAAGCTTTCTTT
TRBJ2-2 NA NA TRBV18 CRPGGPDTGELFF TGCCGACCCGGGGGGCCAGACACCGGGGAGCTGTTTTTT
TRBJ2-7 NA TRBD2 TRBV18 CASSPAGGYYEQYF TGTGCCAGCTCACCGGCGGGAGGCTATTACGAGCAGTACTTC
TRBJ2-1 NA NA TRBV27 CASKPGAIAYNEQFF TGTGCCAGCAAACCAGGGGCGATCGCCTACAATGAGCAGTTCTTC
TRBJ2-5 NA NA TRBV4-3 CASSQDLLTVGQETQYF TGCGCCAGCAGCCAAGATCTATTGACCGTAGGACAAGAGACCCAGTACTTC
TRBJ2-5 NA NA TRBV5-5 CASSPGFQETQYF TGTGCCAGCAGCCCCGGGTTCCAAGAGACCCAGTACTTC
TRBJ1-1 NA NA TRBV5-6 CASRLGLFGSGEAFF TGTGCCAGCAGGTTGGGGCTGTTTGGTTCTGGGGAAGCTTTCTTT
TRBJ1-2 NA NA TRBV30 CAWSEGTFYGYTF TGTGCCTGGAGTGAAGGGACCTTCTATGGCTACACCTTC
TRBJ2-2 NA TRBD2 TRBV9 CASSARPGAGGNTGELFF TGTGCCAGCAGCGCCCGGCCGGGAGCGGGGGGGAACACCGGGGAGCTGTTTTTT
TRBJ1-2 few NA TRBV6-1 CASSVEGKNYGYTF TGTGCCAGCAGTGTAGAGGGGAAGAACTATGGCTACACCTTC